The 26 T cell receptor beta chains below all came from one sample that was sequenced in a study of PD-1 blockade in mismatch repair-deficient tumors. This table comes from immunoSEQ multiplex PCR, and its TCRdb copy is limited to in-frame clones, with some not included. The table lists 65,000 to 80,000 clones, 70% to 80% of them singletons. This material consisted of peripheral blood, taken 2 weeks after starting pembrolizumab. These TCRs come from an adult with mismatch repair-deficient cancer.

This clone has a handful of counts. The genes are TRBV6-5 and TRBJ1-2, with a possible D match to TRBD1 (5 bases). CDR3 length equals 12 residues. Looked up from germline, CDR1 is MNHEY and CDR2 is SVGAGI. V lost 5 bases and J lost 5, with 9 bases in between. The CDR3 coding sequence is TGTGCCAGCAGTCTAAAGGGGTATGGCTACACCTTC. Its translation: CASSLKGYGYTF.

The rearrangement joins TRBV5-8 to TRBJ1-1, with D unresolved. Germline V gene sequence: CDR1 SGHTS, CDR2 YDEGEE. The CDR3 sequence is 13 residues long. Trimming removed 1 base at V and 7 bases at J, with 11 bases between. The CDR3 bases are TGTGCCAGCAGCTTGAGAGGGTCGGGTGAAGCTTTCTTT. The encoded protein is CASSLRGSGEAFF. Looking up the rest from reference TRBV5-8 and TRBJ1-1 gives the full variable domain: EAGVTQSPTHLIKTRGQQATLRCSPISGHTSVYWYQQALGLGLQFLLWYDEGEERNRGNFPPRFSGRQFPNYSSELNVNALELEDSALYLCASSLRGSGEAFFGQGTRLTVV.

CDR3: CASSLAGREKLFF. The CDR3 DNA is TGTGCCAGCAGCTTAGCAGGGCGCGAAAAACTGTTTTTT. The chain joins TRBV7-6 to TRBJ1-4; D remains unclear. The CDR3 runs to 13 residues. CDR1 is SGHVS and CDR2 is FNYEAQ in the germline V gene. The V end was cut by 0 bases, the J end by 8 bases, with 7 bases between. The complete variable domain, with remaining parts taken from reference TRBV7-6 and TRBJ1-4, reads GAGVSQSPRYKVTKRGQDVALRCDPISGHVSLYWYRQALGQGPEFLTYFNYEAQQDKSGLPNDRFSAERPEGSISTLTIQRTEQRDSAMYRCASSLAGREKLFFGSGTQLSVL.

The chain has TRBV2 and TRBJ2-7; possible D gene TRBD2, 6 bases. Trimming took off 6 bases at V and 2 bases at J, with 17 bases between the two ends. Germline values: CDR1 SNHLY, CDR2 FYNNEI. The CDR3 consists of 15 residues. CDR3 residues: CASRSSGSPPYEQYF. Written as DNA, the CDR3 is TGTGCCAGCAGGTCGAGCGGGTCGCCCCCCTACGAGCAGTACTTC.

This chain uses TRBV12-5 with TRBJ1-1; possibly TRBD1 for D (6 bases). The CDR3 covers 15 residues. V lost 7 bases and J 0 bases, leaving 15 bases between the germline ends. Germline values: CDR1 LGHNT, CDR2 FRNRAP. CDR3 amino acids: CASVKGGTLNTEAFF. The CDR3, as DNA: TGTGCTAGTGTTAAGGGGGGGACACTGAACACTGAAGCTTTCTTT. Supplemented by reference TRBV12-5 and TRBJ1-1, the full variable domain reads DARVTQTPRHKVTEMGQEVTMRCQPILGHNTVFWYRQTMMQGLELLAYFRNRAPLDDSGMPKDRFSAEMPDATLATLKIQPSEPRDSAVYFCASVKGGTLNTEAFFGQGTRLTVV.

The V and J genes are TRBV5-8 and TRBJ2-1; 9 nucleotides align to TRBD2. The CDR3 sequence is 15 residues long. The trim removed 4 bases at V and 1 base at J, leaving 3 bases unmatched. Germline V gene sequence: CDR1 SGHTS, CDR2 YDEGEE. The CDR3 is CASSTAGGSYNEQFF. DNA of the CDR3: TGTGCCAGCAGCACAGCGGGAGGATCCTACAATGAGCAGTTCTTC. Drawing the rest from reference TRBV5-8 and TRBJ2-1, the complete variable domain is EAGVTQSPTHLIKTRGQQATLRCSPISGHTSVYWYQQALGLGLQFLLWYDEGEERNRGNFPPRFSGRQFPNYSSELNVNALELEDSALYLCASSTAGGSYNEQFFGPGTRLTVL.

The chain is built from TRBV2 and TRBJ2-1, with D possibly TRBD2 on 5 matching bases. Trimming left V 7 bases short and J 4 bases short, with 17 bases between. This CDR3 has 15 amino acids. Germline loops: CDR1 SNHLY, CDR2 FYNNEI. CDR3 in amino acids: CASIEGGWGYNEQFF. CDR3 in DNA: TGTGCCAGCATCGAGGGTGGGTGGGGTTACAATGAGCAGTTCTTC.

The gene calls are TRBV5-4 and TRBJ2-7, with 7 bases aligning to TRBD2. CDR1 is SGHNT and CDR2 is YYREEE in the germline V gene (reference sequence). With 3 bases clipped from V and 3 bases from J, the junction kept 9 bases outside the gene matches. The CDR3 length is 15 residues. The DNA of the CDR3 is TGTGCCAGCAGCTCAGTAGGACTAGGGCGCTACGAGCAGTACTTC. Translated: CASSSVGLGRYEQYF.

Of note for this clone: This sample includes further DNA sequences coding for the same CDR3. Here the CDR3 DNA reads TGTGCCTGGAGTGTTGGGGGGGCCAACGTCCTGACTTTC. Protein sequence: CAWSVGGANVLTF. V and J are TRBV30 and TRBJ2-6; D gene unclear. CDR1 and CDR2 (germline): GTSNPN, SVGIG (reference sequence). Trimming took off 0 bases at V and 4 bases at J, with 4 bases between the two ends. The CDR3 runs to 13 residues.

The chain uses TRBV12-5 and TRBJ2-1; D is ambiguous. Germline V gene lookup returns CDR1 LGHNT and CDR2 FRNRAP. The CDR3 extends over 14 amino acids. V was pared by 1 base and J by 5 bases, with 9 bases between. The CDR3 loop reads CASGLATTDNEQFF. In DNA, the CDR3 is TGTGCTAGTGGTTTGGCCACCACAGACAATGAGCAGTTCTTC.

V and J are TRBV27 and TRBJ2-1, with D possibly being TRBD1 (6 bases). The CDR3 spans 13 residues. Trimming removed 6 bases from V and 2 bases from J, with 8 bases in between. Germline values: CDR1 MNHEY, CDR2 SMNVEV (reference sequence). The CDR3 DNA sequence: TGTGCCAGCAGCAGGGGAACCTACAATGAGCAGTTCTTC. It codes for CASSRGTYNEQFF.

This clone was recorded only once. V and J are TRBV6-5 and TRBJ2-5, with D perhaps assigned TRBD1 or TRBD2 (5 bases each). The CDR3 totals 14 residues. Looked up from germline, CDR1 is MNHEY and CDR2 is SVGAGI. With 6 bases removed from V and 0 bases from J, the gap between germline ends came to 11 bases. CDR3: CASRKGPNQETQYF. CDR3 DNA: TGTGCCAGCAGAAAGGGACCGAACCAAGAGACCCAGTACTTC.

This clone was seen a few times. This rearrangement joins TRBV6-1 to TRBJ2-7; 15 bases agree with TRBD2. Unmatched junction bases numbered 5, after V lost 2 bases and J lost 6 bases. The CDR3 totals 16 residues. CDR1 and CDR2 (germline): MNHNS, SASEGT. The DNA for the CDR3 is TGTGCCAGCAGTGAAATGGGACTAGCGGGAGGAGGCGAGCAGTACTTC. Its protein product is CASSEMGLAGGGEQYF.

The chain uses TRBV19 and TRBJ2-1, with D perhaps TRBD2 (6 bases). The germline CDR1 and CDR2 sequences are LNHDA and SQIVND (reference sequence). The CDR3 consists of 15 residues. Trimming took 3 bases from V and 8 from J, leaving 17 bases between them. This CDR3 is CASSIDGASVDEQFF. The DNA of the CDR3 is TGTGCCAGTAGTATTGACGGGGCTAGCGTCGATGAGCAGTTCTTC.

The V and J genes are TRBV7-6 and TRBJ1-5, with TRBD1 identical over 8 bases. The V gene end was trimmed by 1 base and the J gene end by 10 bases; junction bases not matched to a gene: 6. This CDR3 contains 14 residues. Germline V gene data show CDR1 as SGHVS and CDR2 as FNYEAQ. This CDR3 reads CASSLVSDRGPQHF. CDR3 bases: TGTGCCAGCAGCTTAGTGTCAGACAGGGGACCCCAGCATTTT.

The chain's CDR3 is CASSQDWIGGYEQYF. The CDR3 DNA is TGCGCCAGCAGCCAAGATTGGATAGGGGGGTACGAGCAGTACTTC. The chain joins TRBV4-1 to TRBJ2-7; D might be TRBD1 or TRBD2, each matching 6 bases. This CDR3 has 15 amino acids. The V end lost 0 bases, the J end lost 4 bases, and 13 bases lay between the germline ends. Looked up from germline, CDR1 is MGHRA and CDR2 is YSYEKL.

The CDR3 region has the DNA TGCGCCAGCAGCTACGGACAGACATCTGGAAACACCATATATTTT. It translates to CASSYGQTSGNTIYF. This chain connects TRBV5-1 to TRBJ1-3; possibly TRBD1 for D (6 bases). The CDR3 is made up of 15 amino acids. CDR1 is SGHRS, CDR2 YFSETQ, per germline. Trimming pared 3 bases from V and 1 base from J, leaving 11 bases between.

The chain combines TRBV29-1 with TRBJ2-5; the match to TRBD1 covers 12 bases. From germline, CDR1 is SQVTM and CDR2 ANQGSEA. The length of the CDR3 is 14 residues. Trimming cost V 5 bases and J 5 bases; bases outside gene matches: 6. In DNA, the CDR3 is TGCAGCGTTTCCGGGACAGGGGGCTTGGAGACCCAGTACTTC. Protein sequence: CSVSGTGGLETQYF.

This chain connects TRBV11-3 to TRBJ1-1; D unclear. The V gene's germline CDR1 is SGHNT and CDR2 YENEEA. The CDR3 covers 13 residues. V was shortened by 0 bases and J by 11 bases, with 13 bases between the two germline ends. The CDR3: CASSLDQVREAFF. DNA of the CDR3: TGTGCCAGCAGCTTAGATCAAGTAAGGGAGGCTTTCTTT.

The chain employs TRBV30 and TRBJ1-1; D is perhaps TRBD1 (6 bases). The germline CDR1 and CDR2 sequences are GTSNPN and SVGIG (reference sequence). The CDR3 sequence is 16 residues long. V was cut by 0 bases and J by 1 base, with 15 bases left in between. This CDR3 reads CAWSVGGGGGNTEAFF. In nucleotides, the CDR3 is TGTGCCTGGAGTGTAGGAGGGGGAGGGGGGAACACTGAAGCTTTCTTT.

CDR3 sequence: CASSLVESTDTQYF. The CDR3 DNA follows: TGCGCCAGCAGCTTGGTTGAAAGCACAGATACGCAGTATTTT. V is TRBV5-1 and J is TRBJ2-3; D unresolved. The CDR3 loop spans 14 amino acids. Germline V gene data show CDR1 as SGHRS and CDR2 as YFSETQ. V was clipped by 0 bases and J by 0 bases, with 5 bases between them.

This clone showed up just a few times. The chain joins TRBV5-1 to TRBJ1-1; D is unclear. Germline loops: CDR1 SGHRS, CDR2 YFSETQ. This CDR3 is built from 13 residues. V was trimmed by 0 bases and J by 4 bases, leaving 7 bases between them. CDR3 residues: CASSLVAGTEAFF. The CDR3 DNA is TGCGCCAGCAGCTTGGTGGCGGGCACTGAAGCTTTCTTT. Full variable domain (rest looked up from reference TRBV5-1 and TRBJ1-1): KAGVTQTPRYLIKTRGQQVTLSCSPISGHRSVSWYQQTPGQGLQFLFEYFSETQRNKGNFPGRFSGRQFSNSRSEMNVSTLELGDSALYLCASSLVAGTEAFFGQGTRLTVV.

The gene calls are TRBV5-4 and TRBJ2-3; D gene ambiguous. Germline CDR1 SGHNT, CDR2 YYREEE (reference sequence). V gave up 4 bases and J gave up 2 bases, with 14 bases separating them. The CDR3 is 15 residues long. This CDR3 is CASSAQNSYTDTQYF. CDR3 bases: TGTGCCAGCAGCGCACAGAACTCATACACAGATACGCAGTATTTT.

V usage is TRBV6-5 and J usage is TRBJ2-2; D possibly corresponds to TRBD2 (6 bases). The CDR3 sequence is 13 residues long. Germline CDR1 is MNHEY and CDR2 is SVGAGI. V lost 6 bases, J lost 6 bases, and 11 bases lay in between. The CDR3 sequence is CASRPPGAGELFF. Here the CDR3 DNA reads TGTGCCAGCAGGCCCCCGGGGGCCGGGGAGCTGTTTTTT.

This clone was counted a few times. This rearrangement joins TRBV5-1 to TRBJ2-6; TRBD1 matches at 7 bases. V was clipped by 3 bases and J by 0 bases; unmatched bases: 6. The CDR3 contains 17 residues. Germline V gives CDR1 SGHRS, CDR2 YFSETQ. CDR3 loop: CASSYGTVNSGANVLTF. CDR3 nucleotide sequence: TGCGCCAGCAGCTACGGGACAGTGAACTCTGGGGCCAACGTCCTGACTTTC.

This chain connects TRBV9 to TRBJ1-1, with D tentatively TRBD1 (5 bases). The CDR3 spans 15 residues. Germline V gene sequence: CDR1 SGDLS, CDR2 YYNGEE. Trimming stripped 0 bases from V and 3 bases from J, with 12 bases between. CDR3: CASSVAWGVYTEAFF. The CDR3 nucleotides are TGTGCCAGCAGCGTAGCCTGGGGGGTTTACACTGAAGCTTTCTTT.